The 24 T cell receptor beta chains below were found in one sample sequenced in a study of vaccination effects on CD4 cells after COVID-19. The protocol was immunoSEQ multiplex PCR, while the TCRdb copy is restricted to in-frame clones and leaves out a portion. The table shows about 30,000 clones, with roughly 80% occurring only once. Their antigen targets remain unknown. Viral peptide pools were used in the ViraFEST assay to expand antigen-specific CD4+ T cells, and sequencing came afterward. At the end of less than 12 days of culture, CD4+ T cells were isolated. All study participants received two doses of BNT162b2 or mRNA-1273 vaccine. The specimen was CD4+ T cells from PBMCs cultured with SARS-CoV-2 spike peptides, collected after COVID-19 vaccination. The receptors shown here come from a human donor who received a COVID-19 vaccine. Some clones in this sample may be carry-over from other donors' samples.

CDR3 sequence (DNA): TGTGCCAGCAGCGTAGGTAGCTGGAGCTCTGGAAACACCATATATTTT. Its translation: CASSVGSWSSGNTIYF. The chain couples TRBV9 to TRBJ1-3; D is undetermined. Germline loops: CDR1 SGDLS, CDR2 YYNGEE. The V gene lost 0 bases and the J gene lost 0 bases, with 10 bases spanning the gap. The CDR3 has 16 residues.

The V and J genes are TRBV2 and TRBJ1-2; possible D gene TRBD1, 5 bases. V was trimmed by 3 bases and J by 5 bases, leaving 13 bases between them. The CDR3 contains 14 residues. Germline V gene data show CDR1 as SNHLY and CDR2 as FYNNEI. The CDR3 sequence is CASSEGPGLYGYTF. The CDR3 nucleotides read TGTGCCAGCAGTGAGGGGCCCGGGTTATATGGCTACACCTTC.

The chain links TRBV4-3 to TRBJ2-2, with D perhaps TRBD1 or TRBD2 (6 bases each). This CDR3 is 16 amino acids long. V gave up 1 base and J gave up 2 bases, with 11 bases separating them. Germline assignment: CDR1 LGHNA and CDR2 YSLEER. DNA for the CDR3: TGCGCCAGCAGCCAAGGGGGGGCCCGAAACACCGGGGAGCTGTTTTTT. Protein product: CASSQGGARNTGELFF.

The CDR3 coding sequence is TGCGCCAGCAGCCAAAAACTAGGTCCAGATACGCAGTATTTT. This sequence encodes CASSQKLGPDTQYF. The chain is built from TRBV5-1 and TRBJ2-3; maybe TRBD2 (5 bases). CDR1 and CDR2 (germline): SGHRS, YFSETQ. This CDR3 spans 14 amino acids. Between the trimmed V and J ends, which lost 4 bases and 4 bases, there was a span of 13 bases.

The rearrangement links TRBV24-1 to TRBJ2-2; 7 nucleotides agree with TRBD1. Germline V lookup: CDR1 KGHDR, CDR2 SFDVKD. J was trimmed by 5 bases and V by 3 bases; bases with no gene match: 8. CDR3 length equals 16 residues. The chain's CDR3 is CATSDPRQGSTGELFF. The CDR3 nucleotides are TGTGCCACCAGTGATCCCAGACAGGGCAGTACCGGGGAGCTGTTTTTT.

There are a few counts of this clone. The CDR3, as DNA: TGTGCCAGTAGCAAAGGACACTTGAACACTGAAGCTTTCTTT. It specifies CASSKGHLNTEAFF. The genes are TRBV19 and TRBJ1-1; a weak D match, TRBD1 (5 bases). This CDR3 spans 14 amino acids. Germline CDR1 reads LNHDA; CDR2 reads SQIVND (reference sequence). Trimming left V 6 bases short and J 0 bases short, with 11 bases between.

This chain joins TRBV7-9 and TRBJ2-5, with D uncertain. Germline loops: CDR1 SEHNR, CDR2 FQNEAQ (reference sequence). The CDR3 is made up of 11 amino acids. Trimming took off 4 bases at V and 4 bases at J, with 4 bases between the two ends. CDR3 loop: CASSSTETQYF. As DNA, the CDR3 is TGTGCCAGCAGCTCCACAGAGACCCAGTACTTC.

The chain has TRBV5-1 and TRBJ2-3; TRBD2 might be the D (6 bases). This CDR3 region has 16 residues. CDR1 SGHRS and CDR2 YFSETQ come from the germline V gene. Between the trimmed V and J ends, which lost 4 bases and 1 base, there was a span of 16 bases. The CDR3 region is CASSPAGGVGTDTQYF. The CDR3 nucleotides are TGCGCCAGCAGCCCCGCCGGAGGGGTGGGCACAGATACGCAGTATTTT.

This sequence joins TRBV2 and TRBJ1-6, with a possible D match to TRBD1 (5 bases). The CDR3 runs to 16 residues. V lost 6 bases to trimming and J lost 7 bases, with 19 bases between them. In germline, CDR1 is SNHLY, CDR2 FYNNEI. CDR3 loop: CASSVMAGTANSPLHF. The CDR3 nucleotides are TGTGCCAGCAGCGTGATGGCCGGGACCGCAAATTCACCCCTCCACTTT.

The gene calls are TRBV7-3 and TRBJ2-3, with TRBD1 matching 7 bases. With 0 bases clipped from V and 3 bases from J, the junction kept 9 bases outside the gene matches. The CDR3 length is 17 residues. Germline-derived CDR1 and CDR2 are SGHTA and FQGTGA. CDR3 DNA: TGTGCCAGCAGCTTAACAGTCTTGGCAGGGGGAACAGATACGCAGTATTTT. Residues: CASSLTVLAGGTDTQYF.

This clone has a handful of counts. The rearrangement uses TRBV5-1 and TRBJ1-3; tentatively, D is TRBD1 (6 bases). The V end was cut by 4 bases, the J end by 3 bases, with 8 bases between. Germline V gene sequence: CDR1 SGHRS, CDR2 YFSETQ. This CDR3 region has 13 residues. The chain's CDR3 is CASSEDSGNTIYF. CDR3 nucleotides: TGCGCCAGCAGCGAGGACAGTGGAAACACCATATATTTT.

A remark on this clone: Its ends do not fully match the called genes, so a read error is possible. The chain links TRBV12-3 or TRBV12-4 to TRBJ2-5, with unresolved D. The CDR3 consists of 13 residues. Here the CDR3 reads CASSPHAQQTQYF. The CDR3, as DNA: TGTGCCAGCAGCCCCCACGCCCAACAGACCCAGTACTTC.

This chain links TRBV9 with TRBJ2-5; 14 nucleotides line up with TRBD2. J was trimmed by 5 bases and V by 4 bases; bases with no gene match: 4. CDR3 length equals 15 residues. The germline CDR1 and CDR2 sequences are SGDLS and YYNGEE. The CDR3 DNA reads TGTGCCAGCAGCTTCGGGACTAGCGGGGGTGAGACCCAGTACTTC. The encoded protein is CASSFGTSGGETQYF.

This chain joins TRBV18 and TRBJ2-7; TRBD1 is a possible D gene (6 bases). Trimming took 5 bases from V and 3 from J, leaving 11 bases between them. This CDR3 is built from 13 residues. From germline, CDR1 is KGHSH and CDR2 LQKENI. The CDR3 loop reads CASSIAQGYEQYV. The CDR3 DNA reads TGTGCCAGCTCAATCGCACAGGGCTACGAGCAGTACGTC.

This sequence joins TRBV27 and TRBJ2-1; 9 bases are a match to TRBD1. V lost 7 bases and J lost 9; bases outside the gene matches: 10. The CDR3 has 14 residues. Per the germline V gene, CDR1 is MNHEY and CDR2 is SMNVEV (reference sequence). The CDR3 is CASIRTGDRGEQFF. In DNA, the CDR3 is TGTGCCAGCATCCGGACAGGGGACCGTGGTGAGCAGTTCTTC.

The gene calls are TRBV5-1 and TRBJ2-2; perhaps TRBD2 as D (6 bases). Germline CDR1 reads SGHRS; CDR2 reads YFSETQ. CDR3 length equals 16 residues. V lost 5 bases and J lost 5, with 19 bases in between. The CDR3 DNA sequence: TGCGCCAGCAGTCGAACTGGAGGGGTGGGGACCGGGGAGCTGTTTTTT. The encoded protein is CASSRTGGVGTGELFF.

The V gene is TRBV6-5, the J gene TRBJ1-2; D gene ambiguous. In germline, CDR1 is MNHEY, CDR2 SVGAGI. Trimming took off 0 bases at V and 5 bases at J, with 10 bases between the two ends. CDR3 size: 14 residues. CDR3 in amino acids: CASSYSAGPYGYTF. CDR3 sequence (DNA): TGTGCCAGCAGTTACTCCGCAGGTCCTTATGGCTACACCTTC.

The chain is built from TRBV29-1 and TRBJ2-5; no reliable D call. The CDR3 is 12 amino acids. Germline-derived CDR1 and CDR2 are SQVTM and ANQGSEA. Trimming took 7 bases from V and 3 from J, leaving 12 bases between them. CDR3 nucleotide sequence: TGCAGCGCCGACCCCGCCGAAGAGACCCAGTACTTC. This codes for CSADPAEETQYF. The whole variable domain, filled in from reference TRBV29-1 and TRBJ2-5, reads SAVISQKPSRDICQRGTSLTIQCQVDSQVTMMFWYRQQPGQSLTLIATANQGSEATYESGFVIDKFPISRPNLTFSTLTVSNMSPEDSSIYLCSADPAEETQYFGPGTRLLVL.

This clone has a single count. The chain joins TRBV6-6 to TRBJ2-2; 7 positions match TRBD1. V was pared by 3 bases and J by 4 bases, with 8 bases of the junction left unmatched. The CDR3 is 16 residues long. CDR1 MNHNY and CDR2 SVGAGI come from the germline V gene (reference sequence). CDR3 nucleotides: TGTGCCAGCAGTTATTATAAGGGGGCGGGCACCGGGGAGCTGTTTTTT. Its protein is CASSYYKGAGTGELFF.

The genes are TRBV5-1 and TRBJ2-3; 15 bases map to TRBD2. The germline CDR1 and CDR2 sequences are SGHRS and YFSETQ. The J segment lost 2 bases and the V segment lost 3 bases, leaving 10 bases of the junction unmatched. This CDR3 region has 19 residues. CDR3 region: CASSWTGLAGGVSTDTQYF. CDR3 DNA sequence: TGCGCCAGCAGCTGGACGGGACTAGCGGGGGGCGTTTCCACAGATACGCAGTATTTT.

The table lists this clone with a count of one. The chain couples TRBV5-1 to TRBJ2-3; D may be TRBD1 (6 bases). Germline assignment: CDR1 SGHRS and CDR2 YFSETQ. The CDR3 is 16 amino acids. V was pared by 0 bases and J by 5 bases, with 16 bases between. The DNA for the CDR3 is TGCGCCAGCAGCTTGGCCTACAGGGATGGAGGAGATACGCAGTATTTT. It is translated as CASSLAYRDGGDTQYF.

In the case of this clone: Other DNA sequences from this sample encode an identical CDR3 as well. The V call is TRBV6-5, the J call TRBJ1-1; D is unclear. CDR1 is MNHEY, CDR2 SVGAGI, per germline. The CDR3 extends over 15 amino acids. Trimming pared 0 bases from V and 1 base from J, leaving 9 bases between. The CDR3 DNA sequence: TGTGCCAGCAGTTACTCGACCATTACGAACACTGAAGCTTTCTTT. As protein: CASSYSTITNTEAFF.

CDR3 in amino acids: CASGLPDEDGSIVINQPQHF. In DNA, the CDR3 is TGTGCTAGTGGTTTGCCCGATGAAGATGGGAGCATTGTGATCAATCAGCCCCAGCATTTT. This rearrangement joins TRBV12-5 to TRBJ1-5, with D uncertain. Trimming stripped 2 bases from V and 3 bases from J, with 26 bases between. This CDR3 contains 20 residues. Per the germline V gene, CDR1 is LGHNT and CDR2 is FRNRAP.

This chain links TRBV27 with TRBJ2-1, with a tentative D call TRBD1 (5 bases). This CDR3 comprises 15 residues. Germline CDR1 and CDR2: MNHEY and SMNVEV (reference sequence). The ends were cut back, 3 bases at V and 0 bases at J, with 9 bases in the middle. The CDR3 protein is CASSFWGFSYNEQFF. The CDR3 nucleotides read TGTGCCAGCAGTTTTTGGGGCTTCTCCTACAATGAGCAGTTCTTC.